These T cell receptor beta chains were read from a single sample in a study of beta chain features in type 1 diabetes. Some clones are missing from TCRdb's copy, which holds only in-frame ones; the method was immunoSEQ multiplex PCR. The data show around 300,000 clones, 12% to 15% seen once. Sequenced sample: central memory CD4+ T cells from blood. The receptors stem from a man younger than 45 in good health. CDR3s include the opening cysteine and the closing phenylalanine or tryptophan. The D gene is left open where the match is weak. Clone size, where shown, is once, few, many, or a class for clones that have expanded.

clone_size | d_call | j_call | v_call | cdr3_nt | cdr3_aa
- | - | TRBJ1-5 | TRBV5-3 | TGTGCCAGAAGCTTGGTGACAGTTCCTCAGCCCCAGCATTTT | CARSLVTVPQPQHF
- | - | TRBJ1-1 | TRBV9 | TGTGCCAGCAGCCCCCAACTCCAGGACACTGAAGCTTTCTTT | CASSPQLQDTEAFF
few | - | TRBJ2-1 | TRBV6-6 | TGTGCCAGCAGCCAAGGACGTAATAATGAGCAGTTCTTC | CASSQGRNNEQFF
few | - | TRBJ1-1 | TRBV7-2 | TGTGCCGATAAACAGGACCGGAACACTGAAGCTTTCTTT | CADKQDRNTEAFF
- | TRBD1 | TRBJ2-2 | TRBV6-1 | TGTGCCAGCAGTGTCCGACCGGGACAGGGGTCAAACACCGGGGAGCTGTTTTTT | CASSVRPGQGSNTGELFF
- | TRBD1 | TRBJ2-7 | TRBV10-3 | TGTGCCAGCAGAGAAACCGGGACAGGTGGTAACGAGCAGTACTTC | CASRETGTGGNEQYF
few | - | TRBJ2-7 | TRBV7-6 | TGTGCCAGCAGCTTAGCCCCAGCGACCACCTACGAGCAGTACTTC | CASSLAPATTYEQYF
few | TRBD2 | TRBJ2-7 | TRBV6-5 | TGTGCCAGCTCCCGGACTAGTTCCTACGAGCAGTACTTC | CASSRTSSYEQYF
few | - | TRBJ2-2 | TRBV5-4 | TGTGCCAGCAGCTTGAAATGGGACACCGGGGAGCTGTTTTTT | CASSLKWDTGELFF
- | - | TRBJ2-3 | TRBV7-6 | TGTGCCAGCAGCGGCGGGATCGCGGCTAATGATCATACGCAGTATTTT | CASSGGIAANDHTQYF
few | - | TRBJ2-2 | TRBV6-5 | TGTGCCAGCAGTTACTACGGATTCGGGGAGCTGTTTTTT | CASSYYGFGELFF
few | - | TRBJ2-3 | TRBV9 | TGTGCCAGCAGCGTAGGGACTAGCACAGATACGCAGTATTTT | CASSVGTSTDTQYF
few | - | TRBJ1-2 | TRBV6-6 | TGTGCCAGCAGTTCTCACAGGGCGGCTAACTATGGCTACACCTTC | CASSSHRAANYGYTF
- | - | TRBJ2-4 | TRBV6-5 | TGTGCCAGCAGTTCCCCGGGCGGTGGGGTCCGCATTCAGTACTTC | CASSSPGGGVRIQYF
few | TRBD1 | TRBJ2-1 | TRBV19 | TGTGCCAGTAGCACAATCGGGACAGGGGGCAATGAGCAGTTCTTC | CASSTIGTGGNEQFF
- | - | TRBJ2-5 | TRBV1 | TGCACCAGCAGCCGCCCGAGCGCTAGCGGAAGAGGGACCCAGTACTTC | CTSSRPSASGRGTQYF
- | TRBD2 | TRBJ2-3 | TRBV10-3 | TGTGCCTCGGCGCAGGCGGGGGTGACAGATACGCAGTATTTT | CASAQAGVTDTQYF
- | TRBD2 | TRBJ2-2 | TRBV15 | TGTGCCACCAGCAGTGCAGCCGGACTAGCGGGAGGGGTGAACACCGGGGAGCTGTTTTTT | CATSSAAGLAGGVNTGELFF
- | - | TRBJ2-1 | TRBV9 | TGTGCCAGCAGCGTAAACTATAATGAGCAGTTCTTC | CASSVNYNEQFF
- | - | TRBJ2-2 | TRBV10-3 | TGTGCCATCAGTTCAGGGGCCGTAGCGAACACCGGGGAGCTGTTTTTT | CAISSGAVANTGELFF